These 9 T cell receptor beta chains share one sample of origin, sequenced in a study of T-cell memory formation after mild COVID-19. TCRdb itself ran the 5' RACE reads through MiXCR, one entry per CDR3 protein. The data contain around 300,000 distinct CDR3 sequences, 15% to 20% of them singletons. Sequenced: PBMCs or a T cell subset sorted from them (not recorded which). These receptors all stem from a man between 18 and 35 years old who had mild COVID-19 (a few samples of this study predate the infection). Cell type and time point are not known.

This clonotype was seen only a few times. V is TRBV29-1 and J is TRBJ2-5, with 7 bases matching TRBD2. In germline, CDR1 is SQVTM, CDR2 ANQGSEA. J was trimmed by 7 bases and V by 4 bases; bases with no gene match: 12. This CDR3 comprises 14 residues. CDR3 residues: CSVVKQGQRGTQYF. CDR3 DNA sequence: TGCAGCGTTGTAAAGCAGGGCCAGCGGGGGACCCAGTACTTC. Looking up the rest from reference TRBV29-1 and TRBJ2-5 gives the full variable domain: SAVISQKPSRDICQRGTSLTIQCQVDSQVTMMFWYRQQPGQSLTLIATANQGSEATYESGFVIDKFPISRPNLTFSTLTVSNMSPEDSSIYLCSVVKQGQRGTQYFGPGTRLLVL.

This clonotype was detected ten times or more. The chain recombines TRBV7-3 with TRBJ2-1; weak D call: TRBD2 (6 bases). The CDR3 covers 13 residues. V lost 4 bases and J lost 7, with 11 bases in between. The germline gives CDR1 SGHTA, CDR2 FQGTGA. The CDR3 nucleotides read TGTGCCAGCAGCTCCATTGCGGGGAATGAGCAGTTCTTC. Its translation: CASSSIAGNEQFF.

The genes are TRBV12-3 or TRBV12-4 and TRBJ2-1; TRBD2 agrees at 7 bases. Trimming took 5 bases from V and 13 from J; bases not matched to a gene: 5. The CDR3 totals 11 residues. This chain's CDR3 is CASSARDYQFF. The CDR3, as DNA: TGTGCCAGCAGTGCCCGGGACTACCAGTTCTTC.

The chain couples TRBV5-1 to TRBJ2-3; D is possibly TRBD1 or TRBD2 (5 bases each). This CDR3 has 14 amino acids. Per germline, CDR1 SGHRS and CDR2 YFSETQ. Trimming took off 4 bases at V and 0 bases at J, with 9 bases between the two ends. This CDR3 is CASSSRDSTDTQYF. The CDR3 DNA sequence: TGCGCCAGCAGCAGCCGGGACAGCACAGATACGCAGTATTTT.

The chain recombines TRBV7-2 with TRBJ1-2; TRBD1 matches at 10 bases. V was clipped by 3 bases and J by 4 bases; unmatched bases: 2. The CDR3 is 14 amino acids. The germline CDR1 and CDR2 sequences are SGHTA and FQGNSA. CDR3: CASSLTGGGYGYTF. CDR3 in DNA: TGTGCCAGCAGCTTGACAGGGGGCGGCTATGGCTACACCTTC. Full variable domain (missing parts from reference TRBV7-2 and TRBJ1-2): GAGVSQSPSNKVTEKGKDVELRCDPISGHTALYWYRQSLGQGLEFLIYFQGNSAPDKSGLPSDRFSAERTGGSVSTLTIQRTQQEDSAVYLCASSLTGGGYGYTFGSGTRLTVV.

This chain links TRBV10-3 with TRBJ2-5; TRBD2 aligns across 7 bases. V trimming: 5 bases; J trimming: 2 bases; junction bases outside the gene matches: 17. The germline gives CDR1 ENHRY, CDR2 SYGVKD. The CDR3 contains 18 residues. CDR3 loop: CAISTTWGASGGQETQYF. The CDR3 DNA reads as TGTGCCATCAGTACCACCTGGGGTGCGTCGGGGGGACAAGAGACCCAGTACTTC.

This clonotype was seen a handful of times. This chain links TRBV7-3 with TRBJ2-1; D uncertain. V was trimmed by 5 bases and J by 9 bases, leaving 20 bases between them. This CDR3 has 15 residues. The germline CDR1 and CDR2 sequences are SGHTA and FQGTGA. The DNA for the CDR3 is TGTGCCAGCAGCGTCTACGGGTCCCCACAAGGTGAGCAGTTCTTC. This encodes CASSVYGSPQGEQFF.

This clonotype was counted many times. V and J are TRBV4-1 and TRBJ2-2; the D call may be TRBD1 or TRBD2 (6 bases each). Germline CDR1 reads MGHRA; CDR2 reads YSYEKL. V was cut by 0 bases and J by 6 bases, with 17 bases left in between. This CDR3 is 17 amino acids long. The CDR3 here is CASSQDPWGARSGELFF. CDR3 coding DNA: TGCGCCAGCAGCCAAGATCCCTGGGGGGCCAGGTCCGGGGAGCTGTTTTTT.

The chain has TRBV20-1 and TRBJ1-2; maybe TRBD1 (5 bases). Trimming cost V 6 bases and J 2 bases, with 13 bases left between them. This CDR3 contains 13 residues. Looked up from germline, CDR1 is DFQATT and CDR2 is SNEGSKA (reference sequence). The CDR3 DNA sequence: TGCAGTGCCTCTCCCCCAGGGAACTATGGCTACACCTTC. Translation: CSASPPGNYGYTF.